This T cell receptor (beta chain) was sequenced during a study of identical twins. Broader study findings: An excess of low generation probability was shown by twin-shared out-of-frame alpha sequences.

Of note for this clonotype: What it binds is not known.

From the 5' RACE reads, TCRdb called clonotypes with MiXCR, one entry per CDR3 protein. This sample has hundreds of thousands of distinct CDR3 sequences; around an eighth occur once, and the top ten carry approximately 7.5%. Trimming stripped 3 bases from V and 7 bases from J, with 10 bases between. The CDR3 sequence is 14 residues long. Germline CDR1 MNHEY, CDR2 SMNVEV (reference sequence). The sample was also linked to a second study, of yellow fever vaccine responses in identical twins.

V usage is TRBV27 and J usage is TRBJ1-6; D perhaps matches TRBD1 (6 bases). Material: CD8+ T cells sorted from blood. The receptor comes from a woman aged 18-29 years in good health. The CDR3 here is CASSFGRGNSPLHF. The DNA for the CDR3 is TGTGCCAGCAGTTTTGGTAGGGGGAATTCACCCCTCCACTTT.